These T cell receptor beta chains were read from a single sample in a study of OX40 agonist ivuxolimab in advanced cancers. Assay used: immunoSEQ multiplex PCR; TCRdb lists only in-frame clones, some missing. The sample holds some 70,000 clones, roughly 80% seen once. Sequencing was performed on CD4+ or CD8+ T cells sorted from blood, taken in a trial of the OX40 agonist ivuxolimab. The receptors come from an adult with an advanced solid tumor such as melanoma, head and neck, liver or kidney cancer. Each CDR3 is given with its conserved first and last residue. The D gene is left open where the match is weak. Size is stated for part of the rows, as once, few or many counts, or as a class when the clone is expanded.

D gene	V gene	J gene	clone size	CDR3 DNA	CDR3 protein
NA	TRBV5-4	TRBJ1-2	NA	TGTGCCAGCAGCTCCCCCGGATACTATGGCTACACCTTC	CASSSPGYYGYTF
NA	TRBV11-3	TRBJ2-3	NA	TGTGCCAGCAGCTATATCTCTCCCGGGGATACGCAGTATTTT	CASSYISPGDTQYF
NA	TRBV29-1	TRBJ2-7	NA	TGCAGCGTTGCGGGTTCCAACGAGCAGTACTTC	CSVAGSNEQYF
TRBD2	TRBV9	TRBJ2-5	NA	TGTGCCAGCAGCGTAGGGATAGCGGGTCAAGAGACCCAGTACTTC	CASSVGIAGQETQYF
NA	TRBV13	TRBJ2-1	NA	TGTGCCAGCCGAAGGAGCCTCACGGGCGCCAATGAGCAGTTCTTC	CASRRSLTGANEQFF
TRBD1	TRBV11-2	TRBJ2-1	NA	TGTGCCAGCAGCTTGACCCCGGACAGGAATGAGCAGTTCTTC	CASSLTPDRNEQFF
TRBD1	TRBV2	TRBJ1-4	NA	TGTGCCAGCAGGTGGGACAGGGCGTATAATGAAAAACTGTTTTTT	CASRWDRAYNEKLFF
NA	TRBV18	TRBJ2-2	NA	TGTGCCAGCTCACCTTCTAACTCCCGGATCACCGGGGAGCTGTTTTTT	CASSPSNSRITGELFF
TRBD1	TRBV5-6	TRBJ2-2	NA	TGTGCCAGCAGCTCCAAGGGGACAGTCTTGGCGGCCGGGGAGCTGTTTTTT	CASSSKGTVLAAGELFF
NA	TRBV6-5	TRBJ1-3	NA	TGTGCCAGCAGTTACTCGAACAGAATCTCTGGAAACACCATATATTTT	CASSYSNRISGNTIYF
NA	TRBV11-2	TRBJ1-1	NA	TGTGCCAGCAGCTTAGATCCGGGAACGACGGAAGCTTTCTTT	CASSLDPGTTEAFF
TRBD1	TRBV6-5	TRBJ2-7	NA	TGTGCCAGCAGTTACTCTCGGACAGGGGGCCCCTACGAGCAGTACTTC	CASSYSRTGGPYEQYF
NA	TRBV6-5	TRBJ2-7	NA	TGTGCCAGCACCGGGACTGGGAGGAGGGAGCAGTACTTC	CASTGTGRREQYF
NA	TRBV6-1	TRBJ1-5	NA	TGTGCCAGCGATGAGAGGTTGGGCAATCAGCCCCAGCATTTT	CASDERLGNQPQHF
NA	TRBV19	TRBJ2-3	once	TGTGCCAGTAGTATCCCCGGTGGCACAGATACGCAGTATTTT	CASSIPGGTDTQYF
TRBD1	TRBV28	TRBJ2-5	NA	TGTGCCAGCAACTTCGTCGGGACAGGGGGGTGGACCCAGTACTTC	CASNFVGTGGWTQYF
NA	TRBV7-8	TRBJ2-6	NA	TGTGCCAGCAGCCAAAGCCGGCAGGGGGGTGAGGCCAACGTCCTGACTTTC	CASSQSRQGGEANVLTF
NA	TRBV28	TRBJ1-5	few	TGTGCCAGCAGCTCCCCCCAGCGCAATCAGCCCCAGCATTTT	CASSSPQRNQPQHF
NA	TRBV2	TRBJ2-3	once	TGTGCCAGCAGTCGAAATGGGGGATCCACAGATACGCAGTATTTT	CASSRNGGSTDTQYF
TRBD1	TRBV11-3	TRBJ2-7	NA	TGTGCCAGCAGCGATACAGGGGGCTCCTACGAGCAGTACTTC	CASSDTGGSYEQYF
NA	TRBV30	TRBJ2-7	NA	TGTGCCTGGGGAATCTCCTACGAGCAGTACTTC	CAWGISYEQYF
NA	TRBV28	TRBJ2-1	few	TGTGCCAGCAGTATGGGGGACGGGATTTCCTACAATGAGCAGTTCTTC	CASSMGDGISYNEQFF
TRBD1	TRBV13	TRBJ2-5	NA	TGTGCCAGCAGCCCGACAGGGGCGGAGACCCAGTACTTC	CASSPTGAETQYF
NA	TRBV15	TRBJ2-2	NA	TGTGCCACCAGCCGCAGAAACACCGGGGAGCTGTTTTTT	CATSRRNTGELFF
NA	TRBV11-3	TRBJ1-2	NA	TGTGCCAGCAGCACAACGGTGGGCCAGGCCGTTGATGGCTACACCTTC	CASSTTVGQAVDGYTF
NA	TRBV5-6	TRBJ1-1	NA	TGTGCCAGCAGCTTGGCCAGAGGGGGTCAGGAAGCTTTCTTT	CASSLARGGQEAFF
TRBD1	TRBV19	TRBJ1-6	NA	TGTGCCAGTAGTTTGTACCGGGACAGACTAAATTCACCCCTCCACTTT	CASSLYRDRLNSPLHF
NA	TRBV13	TRBJ1-1	NA	TGTGCCAGCAGCTCGAACACTGAAGCTTTCTTT	CASSSNTEAFF
NA	TRBV19	TRBJ2-2	NA	TGTGCCAGTTCGACTGGGGCCACCGGGGAGCTGTTTTTT	CASSTGATGELFF